The 27 T cell receptor beta chains below come from one sample, sequenced in a study of T cells after yellow fever vaccination. TCRdb re-called the 5' RACE reads through MiXCR, storing one row per CDR3 protein. This table holds roughly 160,000 distinct CDR3 sequences, roughly a tenth found once. The sample was CD8+ T cells sorted from PBMCs, taken 45 days after the yellow fever booster vaccination. Receptors were obtained from a man in his late teens or twenties who received the YFV17D yellow fever vaccine.

This clonotype was counted at least ten times. V gene TRBV4-2 combines with J gene TRBJ2-1, with TRBD2 identical over 11 bases. V lost 4 bases and J lost 4; bases outside the gene matches: 6. Germline V gene lookup returns CDR1 LGHNA and CDR2 YNFKEQ. The CDR3 loop spans 16 amino acids. The CDR3 loop is CASSLETSGEYNEQFF. The CDR3 DNA reads TGTGCCAGCAGCCTTGAGACTAGCGGGGAATACAATGAGCAGTTCTTC.

This clonotype was found a few times. The V gene is TRBV20-1, the J gene TRBJ2-1, with D perhaps matching TRBD2 (6 bases). Germline CDR1 and CDR2: DFQATT and SNEGSKA (reference sequence). V dropped 6 bases and J dropped 3 bases, with 27 bases sitting between them. CDR3 size: 18 residues. The CDR3 sequence is CSAHYVPRRDWGYNEQFF. The CDR3 DNA reads as TGCAGTGCCCACTATGTGCCCCGCCGGGACTGGGGCTACAATGAGCAGTTCTTC.

The CDR3 reads CASSFNAEGQFF. CDR3 coding DNA: TGCGCCAGCAGCTTCAACGCAGAGGGACAGTTCTTC. V usage is TRBV5-1 and J usage is TRBJ2-1; D may be TRBD2 (5 bases). Germline-derived CDR1 and CDR2 are SGHRS and YFSETQ. CDR3 length equals 12 residues. V lost 2 bases, J lost 13 bases, and 13 bases lay in between.

This clonotype was seen more than once but under ten times. The chain combines TRBV4-1 with TRBJ2-7; 8 bases fit TRBD1. The length of the CDR3 is 16 residues. J gave up 3 bases and V 4 bases, and 11 bases lay outside the gene matches. Germline CDR1 is MGHRA and CDR2 is YSYEKL. The DNA of the CDR3 is TGCGCCAGCAGCCTCATTTGGACAGGGAAATTCTACGAGCAGTACGTC. Protein sequence: CASSLIWTGKFYEQYV.

The sample holds a few counts of this clonotype. V and J are TRBV27 and TRBJ2-3; D unresolved. This CDR3 has 15 residues. V lost 5 bases, J lost 0 bases, and 12 bases lay in between. Per the germline V gene, CDR1 is MNHEY and CDR2 is SMNVEV (reference sequence). In DNA form, the CDR3 reads TGTGCCAGCAGTCCCTCGGACGCTAGCACAGATACGCAGTATTTT. As protein: CASSPSDASTDTQYF.

This clonotype was seen many times. The chain links TRBV4-3 to TRBJ2-1, with 12 bases that match TRBD1. Germline loops: CDR1 LGHNA, CDR2 YSLEER. V shed 0 bases and J 8 bases; nucleotides not matched to a gene: 5. The length of the CDR3 is 16 residues. CDR3 amino acids: CASSQDPGQGADEQFF. Written as DNA, the CDR3 is TGCGCCAGCAGCCAAGATCCGGGACAGGGGGCAGATGAGCAGTTCTTC.

The genes are TRBV4-1 and TRBJ2-6; a weak D match, TRBD1 (5 bases). The CDR3 has 15 amino acids. With 0 bases removed from V and 4 bases from J, the gap between germline ends came to 7 bases. Germline CDR1 MGHRA, CDR2 YSYEKL. As DNA, the CDR3 is TGCGCCAGCAGCCAAGAAGGGGTAGGGGCCAACGTCCTGACTTTC. Protein product: CASSQEGVGANVLTF.

This clonotype was observed a handful of times. This rearrangement joins TRBV27 to TRBJ2-3; TRBD2 matches at 9 bases. The CDR3 is 15 amino acids. The ends lost 10 bases at V and 6 bases at J; junction bases unmatched: 14. Per the germline V gene, CDR1 is MNHEY and CDR2 is SMNVEV (reference sequence). Here the CDR3 reads CATGGGDSWADTQYF. DNA of the CDR3: TGTGCCACCGGCGGGGGGGACTCCTGGGCGGATACGCAGTATTTT.

This clonotype was detected only a few times. Here the CDR3 reads CASSRSMGDEQYF. DNA for the CDR3: TGTGCCAGCAGCCGATCCATGGGGGACGAGCAGTACTTC. The chain couples TRBV6-6 to TRBJ2-7; D assignment may be TRBD1 or TRBD2 (5 bases each). The CDR3 has 13 amino acids. With 6 bases removed from V and 5 bases from J, the gap between germline ends came to 14 bases. Germline V gene data show CDR1 as MNHNY and CDR2 as SVGAGI (reference sequence).

V gene TRBV6-4 combines with J gene TRBJ2-3; 8 nucleotides align to TRBD2. The germline V gene encodes CDR1 MRHNA and CDR2 SNTAGT. The CDR3 runs 15 residues. V lost 4 bases to trimming and J lost 2 bases; unmatched junction nucleotides: 5. CDR3 loop: CASSASGGSTDTQYF. CDR3 DNA: TGTGCCAGCAGTGCCAGCGGGGGTTCCACAGATACGCAGTATTTT.

This clonotype turned up a few times. The V call is TRBV20-1, the J call TRBJ1-1, with no clear D. The V and J ends lost 0 bases and 3 bases respectively, with 5 bases between them. This CDR3 contains 12 residues. Germline V gene lookup returns CDR1 DFQATT and CDR2 SNEGSKA (reference sequence). CDR3 sequence reads: CSAREVYTEAFF. CDR3 DNA sequence: TGCAGTGCTAGAGAGGTCTACACTGAAGCTTTCTTT.

V usage is TRBV7-9 and J usage is TRBJ2-1; D not resolved. The CDR3 runs to 11 residues. V dropped 4 bases and J dropped 12 bases, with 10 bases sitting between them. Germline V CDR1 and CDR2: SEHNR, FQNEAQ (reference sequence). CDR3 bases: TGTGCCAGCAGCTACAACGTGGGGCAGTTCTTC. Translation gives CASSYNVGQFF.

The chain uses TRBV5-6 and TRBJ1-2; D is perhaps TRBD1 (5 bases). V gave up 4 bases and J gave up 2 bases, with 12 bases separating them. The CDR3 has 14 residues. CDR1 is SGHDT and CDR2 is YYEEEE in the germline V gene. CDR3 amino acids: CASSPETANYGYTF. As DNA, the CDR3 is TGTGCCAGCAGCCCAGAGACAGCCAACTATGGCTACACCTTC.

A few counts support this clonotype. The chain joins TRBV27 to TRBJ2-1, with D hard to call. V was shortened by 8 bases and J by 0 bases, with 11 bases between the two germline ends. The CDR3 contains 14 residues. Germline assignment: CDR1 MNHEY and CDR2 SMNVEV (reference sequence). CDR3 DNA: TGTGCCAGCGGATTACGGGCCTCCTACAATGAGCAGTTCTTC. This translates into CASGLRASYNEQFF.

The chain has TRBV6-6 and TRBJ2-7; 11 bases map to TRBD1. This CDR3 region has 14 residues. Germline loops: CDR1 MNHNY, CDR2 SVGAGI (reference sequence). The V and J ends lost 7 bases and 6 bases, in that order; junction bases with no gene match: 8. The CDR3 spells CASNIPGTGGEQYF. CDR3 in DNA: TGTGCCAGCAACATACCCGGGACAGGGGGCGAGCAGTACTTC.

The chain has TRBV4-3 and TRBJ2-1; a possible D gene is TRBD2 (6 bases). This CDR3 spans 14 amino acids. From germline, CDR1 is LGHNA and CDR2 YSLEER. Trimming removed 2 bases from V and 7 bases from J, with 12 bases in between. CDR3 loop: CASSQYKGRNEQFF. Written as DNA, the CDR3 is TGCGCCAGCAGCCAATATAAGGGGAGGAATGAGCAGTTCTTC.

The chain carries TRBV6-2 or TRBV6-3 and TRBJ2-5; TRBD2 agrees at 7 bases. The CDR3 totals 12 residues. CDR1 and CDR2 from the germline V gene are MNHEY and SVGEGT. J lost 3 bases, V lost 8 bases, and 3 bases had no gene match. The CDR3 DNA is TGTGCCAGCGATGGACTAGAAGAGACCCAGTACTTC. It encodes CASDGLEETQYF.

The rearrangement uses TRBV13 and TRBJ2-5, with a possible D match to TRBD2 (5 bases). From germline, CDR1 is PRHDT and CDR2 FYEKMQ (reference sequence). The CDR3 consists of 15 residues. The V end lost 5 bases, the J end lost 5 bases, and 18 bases lay between the germline ends. The CDR3: CASSLLRGSGETQYF. For the CDR3, the DNA is TGTGCCAGCAGCCTCCTACGGGGTTCGGGGGAGACCCAGTACTTC.

This clonotype has more than one count but fewer than ten. This rearrangement joins TRBV15 to TRBJ1-5; D unresolved. Germline V lookup: CDR1 LNHNV, CDR2 YYDKDF (reference sequence). V was clipped by 0 bases and J by 6 bases, with 21 bases between them. The CDR3 extends over 18 amino acids. Written as DNA, the CDR3 is TGTGCCACCAGCAGAGATCCATCTGGAGCGGGGTCTAGTCAGCCCCAGCATTTT. Translation: CATSRDPSGAGSSQPQHF.

This clonotype has ten or more counts. This chain links TRBV12-3 or TRBV12-4 with TRBJ2-7; no firm D call. The CDR3 contains 13 residues. V was pared by 6 bases and J by 3 bases, with 12 bases between. CDR3 in amino acids: CASSPTYNYEQYF. DNA for the CDR3: TGTGCCAGCAGCCCTACCTACAACTACGAGCAGTACTTC.

The chain has TRBV4-3 and TRBJ1-1; D not resolved. The CDR3 covers 12 residues. Trimming left V 6 bases short and J 4 bases short, with 9 bases between. The germline V gene encodes CDR1 LGHNA and CDR2 YSLEER. The CDR3 here is CASSDLGTEAFF. The CDR3 DNA sequence: TGCGCCAGCAGTGACCTTGGCACTGAAGCTTTCTTT.

The V and J genes are TRBV7-9 and TRBJ2-2; no definite D call. Deletions cut 0 bases from V and 2 bases from J, with 10 bases between. Germline V lookup: CDR1 SEHNR, CDR2 FQNEAQ (reference sequence). This CDR3 has 16 residues. The DNA for the CDR3 is TGTGCCAGCAGCTTAGCGCCGTGGACCAACACCGGGGAGCTGTTTTTT. Its protein is CASSLAPWTNTGELFF.

J is TRBJ1-2 and V is TRBV25-1; no reliable D call. V lost 8 bases to trimming and J lost 9 bases, with 19 bases between them. Germline V lookup: CDR1 MGHDK, CDR2 SYGVNS. The CDR3 totals 13 residues. The CDR3 loop is CASGGHGWSSYTF. The CDR3 DNA sequence: TGTGCCAGCGGAGGCCACGGGTGGAGCAGCTACACCTTC.

This clonotype was seen a handful of times. V and J are TRBV29-1 and TRBJ2-1; the match to TRBD1 covers 8 bases. Germline V gene data show CDR1 as SQVTM and CDR2 as ANQGSEA. The V and J ends lost 4 bases and 7 bases, in that order; junction bases with no gene match: 12. The CDR3 consists of 15 residues. The DNA of the CDR3 is TGCAGCGTTGTTAAGTGGGACAGGCCAGGGAATGAGCAGTTCTTC. This gives the protein CSVVKWDRPGNEQFF.

The rearrangement links TRBV27 to TRBJ1-2; TRBD1 might be the D (6 bases). The CDR3 length is 15 residues. The V and J ends lost 0 bases and 4 bases respectively, with 12 bases between them. Per germline, CDR1 MNHEY and CDR2 SMNVEV (reference sequence). CDR3 nucleotides: TGTGCCAGCAGTTTATCGCCAGGGGACATCTATGGCTACACCTTC. Amino acid sequence: CASSLSPGDIYGYTF.

This clonotype has more than one count but fewer than ten. The CDR3 region is CATSRQGVSYEQYF. Here the CDR3 DNA reads TGTGCCACCAGCAGACAGGGGGTCTCCTACGAGCAGTACTTC. V and J are TRBV15 and TRBJ2-7, with 7 bases lining up with TRBD1. The CDR3 is 14 residues long. V dropped 2 bases and J dropped 0; count of bases not matched to a gene: 1. Germline lookup yields CDR1 LNHNV and CDR2 YYDKDF (reference sequence).

The chain links TRBV10-2 to TRBJ2-5; D could derive from TRBD1 or TRBD2 (5 bases each). V lost 6 bases to trimming and J lost 1 base, with 12 bases between them. Germline-derived CDR1 and CDR2 are WSHSY and SAAADI. CDR3 length: 14 residues. CDR3 protein: CASRWGRSQETQYF. The CDR3 DNA sequence: TGCGCCAGCAGATGGGGACGTTCCCAAGAGACCCAGTACTTC.